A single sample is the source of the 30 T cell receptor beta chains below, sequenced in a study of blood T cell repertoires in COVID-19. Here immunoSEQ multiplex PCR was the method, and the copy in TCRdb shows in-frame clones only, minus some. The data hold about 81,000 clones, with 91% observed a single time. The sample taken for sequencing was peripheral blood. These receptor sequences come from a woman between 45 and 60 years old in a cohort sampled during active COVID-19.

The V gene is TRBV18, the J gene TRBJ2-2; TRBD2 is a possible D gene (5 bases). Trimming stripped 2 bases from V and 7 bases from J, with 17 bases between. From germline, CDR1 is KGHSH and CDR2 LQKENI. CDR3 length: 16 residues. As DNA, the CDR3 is TGTGCCAGCTCACCAAGGTCTGGCTCCCGGGGCGGGGAGCTGTTTTTT. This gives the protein CASSPRSGSRGGELFF.

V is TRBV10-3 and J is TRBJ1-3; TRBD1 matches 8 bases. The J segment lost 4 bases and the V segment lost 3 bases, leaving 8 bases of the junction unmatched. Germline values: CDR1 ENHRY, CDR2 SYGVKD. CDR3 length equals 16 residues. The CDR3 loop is CAISDPRQGSGNTIYF. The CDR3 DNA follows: TGTGCCATCAGTGACCCCCGACAGGGGTCAGGAAACACCATATATTTT.

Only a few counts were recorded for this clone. The CDR3: CASSFLPGTGNQPQHF. Written as DNA, the CDR3 is TGCGCCAGCAGCTTTCTCCCCGGGACAGGGAATCAGCCCCAGCATTTT. This chain connects TRBV5-1 to TRBJ1-5; 9 bases are a match to TRBD1. V gave up 2 bases and J gave up 4 bases; unmatched junction bases: 7. In germline, CDR1 is SGHRS, CDR2 YFSETQ. The CDR3 spans 16 residues. The full variable domain, with the rest looked up from reference TRBV5-1 and TRBJ1-5, is KAGVTQTPRYLIKTRGQQVTLSCSPISGHRSVSWYQQTPGQGLQFLFEYFSETQRNKGNFPGRFSGRQFSNSRSEMNVSTLELGDSALYLCASSFLPGTGNQPQHFGDGTRLSIL.

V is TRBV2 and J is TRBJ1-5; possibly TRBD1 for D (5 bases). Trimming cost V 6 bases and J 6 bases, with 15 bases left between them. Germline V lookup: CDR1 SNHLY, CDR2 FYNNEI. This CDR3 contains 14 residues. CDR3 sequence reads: CASRARQTGQPQHF. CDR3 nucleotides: TGTGCCAGCAGGGCCCGACAGACGGGTCAGCCCCAGCATTTT.

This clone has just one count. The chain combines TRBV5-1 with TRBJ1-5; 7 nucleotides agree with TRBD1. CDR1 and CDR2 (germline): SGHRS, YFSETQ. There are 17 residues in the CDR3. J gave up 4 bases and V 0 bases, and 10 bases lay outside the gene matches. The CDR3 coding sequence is TGCGCCAGCAGCTTGGAAGGCAGGGGGGATGGAAATCAGCCCCAGCATTTT. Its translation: CASSLEGRGDGNQPQHF.

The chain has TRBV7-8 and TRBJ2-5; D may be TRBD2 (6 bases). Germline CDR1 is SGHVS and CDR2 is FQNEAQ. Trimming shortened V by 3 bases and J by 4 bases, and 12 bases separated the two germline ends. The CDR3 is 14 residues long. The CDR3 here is CASSFGGEGETQYF. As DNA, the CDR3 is TGTGCCAGCAGCTTCGGGGGAGAGGGAGAGACCCAGTACTTC. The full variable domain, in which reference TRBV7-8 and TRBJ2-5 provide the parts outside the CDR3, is GAGVSQSPRYKVAKRGQDVALRCDPISGHVSLFWYQQALGQGPEFLTYFQNEAQLDKSGLPSDRFFAERPEGSVSTLKIQRTQQEDSAVYLCASSFGGEGETQYFGPGTRLLVL.

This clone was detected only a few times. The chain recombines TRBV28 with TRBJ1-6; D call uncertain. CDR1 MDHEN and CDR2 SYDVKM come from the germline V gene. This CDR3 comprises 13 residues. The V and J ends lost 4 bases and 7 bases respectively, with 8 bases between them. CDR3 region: CASSSTRNSPLHF. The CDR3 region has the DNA TGTGCCAGCAGTTCGACACGGAATTCACCCCTCCACTTT.

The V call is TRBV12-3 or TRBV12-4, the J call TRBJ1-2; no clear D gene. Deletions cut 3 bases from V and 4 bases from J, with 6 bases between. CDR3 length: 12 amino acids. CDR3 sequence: CASSFLSYGYTF. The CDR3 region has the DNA TGTGCCAGCAGTTTTTTATCCTATGGCTACACCTTC.

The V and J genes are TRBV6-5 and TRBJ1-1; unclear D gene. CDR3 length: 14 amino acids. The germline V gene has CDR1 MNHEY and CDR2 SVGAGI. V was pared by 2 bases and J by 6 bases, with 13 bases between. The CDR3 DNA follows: TGTGCCAGCAGTTACCTCGGAGGAGGCGCTGAAGCTTTCTTT. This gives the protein CASSYLGGGAEAFF.

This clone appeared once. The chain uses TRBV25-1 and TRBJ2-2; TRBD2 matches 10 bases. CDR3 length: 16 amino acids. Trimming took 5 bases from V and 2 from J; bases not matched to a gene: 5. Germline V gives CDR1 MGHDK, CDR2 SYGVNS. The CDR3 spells CASSNLAGGNTGELFF. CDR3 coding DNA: TGTGCCAGCAGTAATTTAGCGGGAGGTAACACCGGGGAGCTGTTTTTT.

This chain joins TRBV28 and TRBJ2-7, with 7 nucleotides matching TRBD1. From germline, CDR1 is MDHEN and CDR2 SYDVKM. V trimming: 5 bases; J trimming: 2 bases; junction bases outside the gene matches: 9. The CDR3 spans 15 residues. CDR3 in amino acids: CASSLYDRVTYEQYF. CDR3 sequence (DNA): TGTGCCAGCAGTCTATACGACAGGGTTACCTACGAGCAGTACTTC.

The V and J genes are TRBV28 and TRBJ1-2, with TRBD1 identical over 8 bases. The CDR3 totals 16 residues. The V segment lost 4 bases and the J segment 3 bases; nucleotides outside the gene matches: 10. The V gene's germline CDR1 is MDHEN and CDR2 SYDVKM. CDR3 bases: TGTGCCAGCAGTTCCTCCGGCAGGGGGCTATACTATGGCTACACCTTC. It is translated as CASSSSGRGLYYGYTF.

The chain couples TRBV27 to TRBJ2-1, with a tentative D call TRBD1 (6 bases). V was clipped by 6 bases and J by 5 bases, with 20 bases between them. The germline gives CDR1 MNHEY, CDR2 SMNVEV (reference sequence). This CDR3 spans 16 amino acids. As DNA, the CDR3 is TGTGCCAGCAGACTTCTTCAGGGGATGGGTAACAATGAGCAGTTCTTC. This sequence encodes CASRLLQGMGNNEQFF.

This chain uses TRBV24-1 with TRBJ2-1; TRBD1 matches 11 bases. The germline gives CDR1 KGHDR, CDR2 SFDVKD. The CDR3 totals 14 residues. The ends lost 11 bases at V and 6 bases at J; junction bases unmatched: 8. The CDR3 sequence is CAIFSGTGGNEQFF. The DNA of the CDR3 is TGTGCCATCTTTTCCGGGACAGGGGGCAATGAGCAGTTCTTC.

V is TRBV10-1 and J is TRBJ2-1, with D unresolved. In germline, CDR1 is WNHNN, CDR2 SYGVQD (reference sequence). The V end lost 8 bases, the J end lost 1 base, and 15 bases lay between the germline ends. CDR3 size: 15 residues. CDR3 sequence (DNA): TGCGCCAGCCATGCCCTAGACTGGTCCTACAATGAGCAGTTCTTC. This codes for CASHALDWSYNEQFF.

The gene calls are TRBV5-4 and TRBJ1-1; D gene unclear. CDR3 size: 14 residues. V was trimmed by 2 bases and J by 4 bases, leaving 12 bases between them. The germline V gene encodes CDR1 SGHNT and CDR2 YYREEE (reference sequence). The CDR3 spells CASSFEREGTEAFF. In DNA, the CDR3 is TGTGCCAGCAGCTTTGAAAGGGAGGGCACTGAAGCTTTCTTT.

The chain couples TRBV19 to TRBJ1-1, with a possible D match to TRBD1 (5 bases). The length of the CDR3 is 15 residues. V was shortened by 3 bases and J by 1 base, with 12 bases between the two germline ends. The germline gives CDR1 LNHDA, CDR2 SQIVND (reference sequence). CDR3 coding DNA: TGTGCCAGTAGTATCCAAGGGGATACGAACACTGAAGCTTTCTTT. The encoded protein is CASSIQGDTNTEAFF.

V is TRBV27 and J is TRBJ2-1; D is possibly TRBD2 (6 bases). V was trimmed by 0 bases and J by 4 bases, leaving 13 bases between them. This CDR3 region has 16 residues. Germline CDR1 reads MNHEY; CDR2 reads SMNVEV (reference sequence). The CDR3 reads CASSLSGDLLYNEQFF. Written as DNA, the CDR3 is TGTGCCAGCAGTTTATCGGGGGACTTATTATACAATGAGCAGTTCTTC.

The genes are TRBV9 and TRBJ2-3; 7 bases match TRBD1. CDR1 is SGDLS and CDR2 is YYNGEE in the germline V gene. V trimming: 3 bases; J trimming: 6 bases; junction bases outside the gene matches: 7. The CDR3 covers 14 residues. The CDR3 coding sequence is TGTGCCAGCAGCGGGGGACAGCCGGACGATACGCAGTATTTT. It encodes CASSGGQPDDTQYF. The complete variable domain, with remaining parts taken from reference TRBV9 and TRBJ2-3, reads DSGVTQTPKHLITATGQRVTLRCSPRSGDLSVYWYQQSLDQGLQFLIQYYNGEERAKGNILERFSAQQFPDLHSELNLSSLELGDSALYFCASSGGQPDDTQYFGPGTRLTVL.

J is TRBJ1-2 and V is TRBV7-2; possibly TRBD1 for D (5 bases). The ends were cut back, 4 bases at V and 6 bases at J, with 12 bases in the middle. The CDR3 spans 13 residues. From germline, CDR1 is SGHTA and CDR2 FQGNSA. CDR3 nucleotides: TGTGCCAGCAGCTCGGCGCGGGGCGATGGCTACACCTTC. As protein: CASSSARGDGYTF.

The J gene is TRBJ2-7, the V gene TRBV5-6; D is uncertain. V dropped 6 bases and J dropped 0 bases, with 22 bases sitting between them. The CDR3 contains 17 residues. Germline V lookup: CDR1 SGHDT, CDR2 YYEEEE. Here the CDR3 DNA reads TGTGCCAGCACCTTCACCCAAAGCGTGATAAGCTCCTACGAGCAGTACTTC. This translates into CASTFTQSVISSYEQYF.

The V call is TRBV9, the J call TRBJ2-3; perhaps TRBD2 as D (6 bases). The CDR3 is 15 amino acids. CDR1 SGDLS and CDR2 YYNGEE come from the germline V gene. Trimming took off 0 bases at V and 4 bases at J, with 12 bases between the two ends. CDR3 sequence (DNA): TGTGCCAGCAGCGTAGCAGGAGGGCTGGCAGATACGCAGTATTTT. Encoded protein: CASSVAGGLADTQYF.

CDR3 region: CASSQDISGNTIYF. Written as DNA, the CDR3 is TGTGCCAGCAGTCAGGACATCTCTGGAAACACCATATATTTT. The chain links TRBV5-5 to TRBJ1-3; a possible D gene is TRBD1 (5 bases). CDR1 SGHKS and CDR2 YYEKEE come from the germline V gene (reference sequence). Trimming cost V 5 bases and J 0 bases, with 9 bases left between them. The length of the CDR3 is 14 residues.

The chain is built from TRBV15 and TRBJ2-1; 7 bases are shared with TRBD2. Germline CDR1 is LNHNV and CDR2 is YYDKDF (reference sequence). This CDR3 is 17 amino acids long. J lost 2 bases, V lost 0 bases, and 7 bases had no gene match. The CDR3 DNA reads TGTGCCACCAGCAGAGATGGGGGGGGGACCCCCTACAATGAGCAGTTCTTC. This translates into CATSRDGGGTPYNEQFF.

The CDR3 DNA reads as TGTGCCAGCAGCTTAGGAGAAAACTCCTACAATGAGCAGTTCTTC. This translates into CASSLGENSYNEQFF. The chain uses TRBV5-6 and TRBJ2-1; D unclear. CDR1 SGHDT and CDR2 YYEEEE come from the germline V gene. This CDR3 comprises 15 residues. V shed 2 bases and J shed 0 bases, with 9 bases lying between them.

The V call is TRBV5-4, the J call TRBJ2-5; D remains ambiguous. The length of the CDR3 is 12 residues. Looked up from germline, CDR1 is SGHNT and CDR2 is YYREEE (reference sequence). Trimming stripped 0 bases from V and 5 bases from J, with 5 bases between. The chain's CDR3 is CASSLVEETQYF. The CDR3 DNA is TGTGCCAGCAGCTTGGTCGAGGAGACCCAGTACTTC.

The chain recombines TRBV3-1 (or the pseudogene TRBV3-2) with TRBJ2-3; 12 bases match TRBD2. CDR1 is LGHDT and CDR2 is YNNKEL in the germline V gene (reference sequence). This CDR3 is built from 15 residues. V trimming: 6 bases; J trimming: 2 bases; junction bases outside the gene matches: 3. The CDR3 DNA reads TGTGCCAGCAGTCGACTAGCGGGGGACACAGATACGCAGTATTTT. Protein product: CASSRLAGDTDTQYF.

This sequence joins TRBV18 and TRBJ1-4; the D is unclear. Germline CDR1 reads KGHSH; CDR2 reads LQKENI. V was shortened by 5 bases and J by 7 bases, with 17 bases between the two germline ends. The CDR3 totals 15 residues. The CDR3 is CASSGRQPGSEKLFF. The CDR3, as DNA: TGTGCCAGCTCAGGCCGACAACCAGGTAGTGAAAAACTGTTTTTT. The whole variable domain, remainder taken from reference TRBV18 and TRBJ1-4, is NAGVMQNPRHLVRRRGQEARLRCSPMKGHSHVYWYRQLPEEGLKFMVYLQKENIIDESGMPKERFSAEFPKEGPSILRIQQVVRGDSAAYFCASSGRQPGSEKLFFGSGTQLSVL.

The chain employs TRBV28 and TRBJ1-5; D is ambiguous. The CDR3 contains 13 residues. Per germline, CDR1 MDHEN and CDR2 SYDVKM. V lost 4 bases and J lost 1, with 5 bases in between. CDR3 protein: CASSWESNQPQHF. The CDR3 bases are TGTGCCAGCAGTTGGGAGAGCAATCAGCCCCAGCATTTT.

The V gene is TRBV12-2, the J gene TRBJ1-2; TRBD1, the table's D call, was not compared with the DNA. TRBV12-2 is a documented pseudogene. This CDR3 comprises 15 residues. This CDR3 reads CASRLARQGGYGYTF. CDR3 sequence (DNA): TGTGCAAGTCGCTTAGCGCGGCAGGGGGGCTATGGCTACACCTTC.